Below, 13 T cell receptor beta chains from the same sample are listed, as sequenced in a study of blood T cell repertoires in COVID-19. TCRdb's copy holds only in-frame clones and misses some; the assay was immunoSEQ multiplex PCR. The table has over 25,000 clones, 65% to 90% seen once; the top ten hold approximately 6.3%. The sample taken for sequencing was peripheral blood. The receptors derive from a man in his fifties or sixties with active COVID-19.

The gene calls are TRBV5-6 and TRBJ2-7; no firm D call. CDR1 and CDR2 from the germline V gene are SGHDT and YYEEEE. Trimming stripped 4 bases from V and 5 bases from J, with 10 bases between. The CDR3 is 12 residues long. The CDR3 DNA follows: TGTGCCAGCAGCAGGAGTAGGAACGAGCAGTACTTC. This gives the protein CASSRSRNEQYF. The full variable domain, completed using reference TRBV5-6 and TRBJ2-7, is DAGVTQSPTHLIKTRGQQVTLRCSPKSGHDTVSWYQQALGQGPQFIFQYYEEEERQRGNFPDRFSGHQFPNYSSELNVNALLLGDSALYLCASSRSRNEQYFGPGTRLTVT.

This rearrangement joins TRBV10-1 to TRBJ2-1, with D perhaps matching TRBD1 (5 bases). There are 14 residues in the CDR3. Germline V gives CDR1 WNHNN, CDR2 SYGVQD (reference sequence). V was pared by 0 bases and J by 9 bases, with 12 bases between. The CDR3 region is CASSESGASAEQFF. The CDR3, as DNA: TGCGCCAGCAGTGAGTCTGGGGCTTCTGCTGAGCAGTTCTTC.

This chain links TRBV6-4 with TRBJ2-1; 9 nucleotides agree with TRBD2. The trim removed 0 bases at V and 9 bases at J, leaving 6 bases unmatched. The CDR3 consists of 15 residues. CDR1 MRHNA and CDR2 SNTAGT come from the germline V gene. CDR3 coding DNA: TGTGCCAGCAGTGACTCGCGGGAGGGCCTCAGTGAGCAGTTCTTC. Translated: CASSDSREGLSEQFF.

The rearrangement joins TRBV18 to TRBJ2-5; TRBD1 matches 9 bases. Trimming took 4 bases from V and 0 from J; bases not matched to a gene: 6. The CDR3 contains 16 residues. CDR1 and CDR2 (germline): KGHSH, LQKENI. CDR3 nucleotide sequence: TGTGCCAGCTCACGCGGGACAGGGAGAAACCAAGAGACCCAGTACTTC. It encodes CASSRGTGRNQETQYF.

V usage is TRBV10-3 and J usage is TRBJ2-7; tentatively, D is TRBD2 (6 bases). Trimming stripped 8 bases from V and 2 bases from J, with 7 bases between. The CDR3 sequence is 11 residues long. The V gene's germline CDR1 is ENHRY and CDR2 SYGVKD. The DNA of the CDR3 is TGTGCCATCCGGGGGACCTACGAGCAGTACTTC. This encodes CAIRGTYEQYF.

The rearrangement links TRBV19 to TRBJ1-6; 9 nucleotides match TRBD1. The CDR3 length is 13 residues. J was trimmed by 8 bases and V by 7 bases; bases with no gene match: 3. CDR1 and CDR2 from the germline V gene are LNHDA and SQIVND (reference sequence). CDR3 sequence (DNA): TGTGCCAGTAAGGGACAGGGTGATTCACCCCTCCACTTT. Amino acid sequence: CASKGQGDSPLHF.

The chain combines TRBV7-9 with TRBJ2-1; 11 bases fit TRBD2. Germline CDR1 SEHNR, CDR2 FQNEAQ (reference sequence). This CDR3 has 15 residues. Germline trimming cut 11 bases from V and 2 bases from J; bases unmatched to any gene: 8. The CDR3 sequence: CAYSLGLAAYNEQFF. CDR3 nucleotide sequence: TGTGCCTACTCCCTGGGACTAGCGGCCTACAATGAGCAGTTCTTC.

The rearrangement uses TRBV5-1 and TRBJ2-5; D not certain. This CDR3 has 12 residues. V shed 0 bases and J shed 2 bases, with 2 bases lying between them. CDR1 and CDR2 from the germline V gene are SGHRS and YFSETQ. The CDR3 here is CASSLAQETQYF. The CDR3 nucleotides are TGCGCCAGCAGCTTGGCTCAAGAGACCCAGTACTTC.

The J gene is TRBJ2-1, the V gene TRBV6-2 or TRBV6-3; D might be TRBD1 or TRBD2, each matching 5 bases. The ends were cut back, 6 bases at V and 7 bases at J, with 19 bases in the middle. The germline CDR1 and CDR2 sequences are MNHEY and SVGEGT. The CDR3 contains 15 residues. The CDR3 here is CASSPGRGRGNEQFF. The DNA for the CDR3 is TGTGCCAGCAGCCCGGGGCGTGGGCGTGGGAATGAGCAGTTCTTC.

The gene calls are TRBV29-1 and TRBJ2-6; 8 bases are shared with TRBD1. Trimming at V came to 4 bases and at J to 1 base, leaving 9 bases not matched to a gene. The CDR3 runs 17 residues. Germline assignment: CDR1 SQVTM and CDR2 ANQGSEA. CDR3 DNA sequence: TGCAGCGTTGGGGAGGCCCGGACAGGGTCTGGGGCCAACGTCCTGACTTTC. Translation: CSVGEARTGSGANVLTF.

The CDR3 reads CASSPQETQYF. CDR3 DNA sequence: TGTGCCAGCAGCCCACAAGAGACCCAGTACTTC. This chain connects TRBV2 to TRBJ2-5; D remains ambiguous. This CDR3 spans 11 amino acids. Per germline, CDR1 SNHLY and CDR2 FYNNEI. The V and J ends lost 6 bases and 2 bases respectively, with 4 bases between them. The whole variable domain, filled in from reference TRBV2 and TRBJ2-5, reads EPEVTQTPSHQVTQMGQEVILRCVPISNHLYFYWYRQILGQKVEFLVSFYNNEISEKSEIFDDQFSVERPDGSNFTLKIRSTKLEDSAMYFCASSPQETQYFGPGTRLLVL.

The genes are TRBV5-1 and TRBJ2-7, with a possible D match to TRBD1 (6 bases). The CDR3 covers 12 residues. Germline lookup yields CDR1 SGHRS and CDR2 YFSETQ. Trimming removed 2 bases at V and 5 bases at J, with 8 bases between. CDR3 bases: TGCGCCAGCAGCTTCTCAGGGGACGAGCAGTACTTC. This codes for CASSFSGDEQYF.

This clone showed up just a few times. V usage is TRBV5-1 and J usage is TRBJ2-7, with 9 nucleotides matching TRBD2. The CDR3 covers 15 residues. Germline values: CDR1 SGHRS, CDR2 YFSETQ. The V segment lost 3 bases and the J segment 9 bases; nucleotides outside the gene matches: 13. This chain's CDR3 is CASSSGAGGTAGQYF. The CDR3 nucleotides read TGCGCCAGCAGCTCGGGAGCGGGAGGAACGGCGGGGCAGTACTTC.